The sequence of this T cell receptor (beta chain) was determined in a study of CD8+CD57+ T cells in acquired aplastic anemia. In the study overall: Average CD4+ read depth in healthy donors was some 11 million reads.

Per germline, CDR1 DFQATT and CDR2 SNEGSKA (reference sequence). The CDR3 loop spans 13 amino acids. Trimming pared 5 bases from V and 10 bases from J, leaving 19 bases between. Profiling of TCR beta VDJ combinations and CDR3 sequences used genomic DNA as template. A single record per CDR3 protein comes from TCRdb applying MiXCR to the reads. Among a few hundred thousand distinct CDR3 sequences listed, roughly 64% were seen once. The chain uses TRBV20-1 and TRBJ2-3, with D perhaps TRBD2 (5 bases). Sequenced material: sorted CD4+, CD8+, or CD8+CD57+ T cells (not recorded which) from PBMCs. This clonotype originated in a human donor in good health, serving as a control. The CDR3 loop is CSAPRAGRTAQYF. CDR3 nucleotides: TGCAGTGCTCCCCGGGCAGGTCGGACTGCGCAGTATTTT.